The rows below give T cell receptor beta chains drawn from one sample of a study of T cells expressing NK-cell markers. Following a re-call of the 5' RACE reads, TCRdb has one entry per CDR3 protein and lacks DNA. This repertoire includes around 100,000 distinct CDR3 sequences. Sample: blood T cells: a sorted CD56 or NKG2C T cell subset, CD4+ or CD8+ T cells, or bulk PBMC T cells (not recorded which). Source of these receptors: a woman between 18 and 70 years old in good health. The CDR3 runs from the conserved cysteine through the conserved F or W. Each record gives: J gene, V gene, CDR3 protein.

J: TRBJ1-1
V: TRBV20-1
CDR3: CSARLLLVNTEAFF

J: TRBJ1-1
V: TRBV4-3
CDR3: CASSQGHEGFQSNTEAFF

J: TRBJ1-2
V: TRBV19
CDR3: CASSARDRDPANYGYTF

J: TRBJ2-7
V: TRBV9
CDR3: CASSEGAAPGPNEQYF

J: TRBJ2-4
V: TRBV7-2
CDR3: CASSLIGTGEGIQYF

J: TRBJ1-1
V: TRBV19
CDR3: CASRSGPNTEAFF

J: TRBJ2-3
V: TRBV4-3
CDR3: CASSQIAGESTDTQYF

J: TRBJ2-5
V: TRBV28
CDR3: CAIGGSRETQYF

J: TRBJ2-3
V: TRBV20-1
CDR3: CSARGFLTDTQYF

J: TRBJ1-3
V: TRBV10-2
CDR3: CASSRGYGNTIYF

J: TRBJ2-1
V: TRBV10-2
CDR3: CASRVGGANNEQFF

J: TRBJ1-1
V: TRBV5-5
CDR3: CASSFSGGSTEAFF

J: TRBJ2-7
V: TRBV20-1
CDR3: CSARDLDRNYEQYF

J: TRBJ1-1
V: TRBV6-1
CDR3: CASSGRGPTEAFF

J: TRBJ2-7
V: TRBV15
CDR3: CATSRYGAEQYF

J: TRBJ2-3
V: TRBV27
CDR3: CASSLVQGMGTDTQYF

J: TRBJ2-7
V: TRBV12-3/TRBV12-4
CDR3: CASSLQDRPYEQYF

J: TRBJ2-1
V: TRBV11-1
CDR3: CASAGLAGAPGPNEQFF

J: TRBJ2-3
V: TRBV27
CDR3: CASSSHTDTQYF

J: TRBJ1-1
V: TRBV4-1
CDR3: CASSHVPGQGRLNEAFF

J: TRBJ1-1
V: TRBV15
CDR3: CATSRETGADTEAFF

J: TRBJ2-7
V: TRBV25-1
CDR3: CASSVSSGYEQYF

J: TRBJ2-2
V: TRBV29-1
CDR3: CSVVYRSGELFF

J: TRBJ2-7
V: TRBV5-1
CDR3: CASSLGQGADEQYF

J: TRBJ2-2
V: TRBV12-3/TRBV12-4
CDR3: CATGETGELFF

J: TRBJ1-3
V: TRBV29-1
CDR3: CSVEDHRGSGNTIYF

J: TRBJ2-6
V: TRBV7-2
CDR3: CASSLESVTGANVLTF

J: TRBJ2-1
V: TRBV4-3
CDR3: CASSQGLAGELVPYNEQFF

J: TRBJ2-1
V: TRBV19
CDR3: CASQSLTSRNEQFF

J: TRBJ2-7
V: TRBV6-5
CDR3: CASSYGTSGTSSYEQYF

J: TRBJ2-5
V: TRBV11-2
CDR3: CASSLVKAGFLMGQETQYF

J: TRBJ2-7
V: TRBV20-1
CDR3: CSAPTSGRDYEQYF

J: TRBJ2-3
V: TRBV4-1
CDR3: CASSQDQRGPFSSTDTQYF

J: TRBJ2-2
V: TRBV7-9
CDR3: CASSGHREAPNTGELFF

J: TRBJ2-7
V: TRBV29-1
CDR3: CSVVGHETYEQYF

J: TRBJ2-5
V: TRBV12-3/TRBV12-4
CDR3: CASSRSDRSLETQYF

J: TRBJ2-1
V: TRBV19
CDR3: CASSIELAGGPHEQFF

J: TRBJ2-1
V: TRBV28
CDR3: CASSLREGQFF

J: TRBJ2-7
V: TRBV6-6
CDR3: CASSSDRYEQYF

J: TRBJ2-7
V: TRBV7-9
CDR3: CASNYRDRPPYEQYF

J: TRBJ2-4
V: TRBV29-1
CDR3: CSVWEPEMAIQYF

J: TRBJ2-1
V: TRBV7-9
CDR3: CASSPFSGLYNEQFF

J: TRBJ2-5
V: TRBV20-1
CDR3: CSARSGRPQETQYF

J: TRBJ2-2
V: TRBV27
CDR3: CASSFVQGTGELFF

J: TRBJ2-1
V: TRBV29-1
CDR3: CSVDRTGQYNEQFF

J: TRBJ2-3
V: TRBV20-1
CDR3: CSASHTSGSSDTQYF

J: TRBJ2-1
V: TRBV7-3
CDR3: CASSPLGPGEQFF

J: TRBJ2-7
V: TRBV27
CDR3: CASSWSLAYEQYF

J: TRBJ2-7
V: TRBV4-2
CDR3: CASSQGSDVTYEQYF